This entry describes one TCR beta chain. These data belong to a study of cytomegalovirus exposure and HLA in healthy donors. The germline gives CDR1 SGHTA, CDR2 FQGTGA. The CDR3 is made up of 13 amino acids. V lost 2 bases, J lost 3 bases, and 8 bases lay in between. It was with 60 Vbeta and 13 Jbeta primers that the PCR ran. Assay used: immunoSEQ multiplex PCR; TCRdb lists only in-frame clones, some missing. The sample gives 60,000 or so clones, over 60% of which show up once; around a quarter is in the top ten. The sample consisted of PBMCs. The rearrangement links TRBV7-3 to TRBJ2-7; weak D call: TRBD2 (5 bases). This TCR was recovered from a man aged 50 to 60 in good health and CMV-seropositive. The CDR3 spells CASSLGLHYEQYF. In DNA, the CDR3 is TGTGCCAGCAGCTTAGGACTCCACTACGAGCAGTACTTC.